The 8 T cell receptor beta chains listed next were all sequenced from one sample in a study of neurological immune-mediated disorders (dated by TCRdb to about 2019). Library method: 5' RACE. Data came from an Illumina HiSeq 2500. TCRdb passed the public sequencing reads through fastp at Q25 and MiXCR, retaining productive beta sequences. Records with the same CDR3 protein are collapsed into one entry carrying the most frequent genes and DNA. The sample table shows about 55,000 distinct CDR3 sequences, and 4% are seen once. Of the sample, about 2% is held by the ten largest clones. The specimen sequenced was CD4+ T cells from blood. These receptors were taken from a woman in her thirties or forties with multiple sclerosis.

As to this clonotype: At one end the junction does not follow the germline gene, possibly because of a read error. The V gene is TRBV7-8, the J gene TRBJ2-7; 11 bases map to TRBD2. Germline V gives CDR1 SGHVS, CDR2 FQNEAQ. The CDR3 extends over 12 amino acids. The CDR3 region is CASSSPGLAEFF. In nucleotides, the CDR3 is TGTGCCAGCAGCTCCCCGGGACTAGCGGAATTCTTC.

This clonotype was counted between two and nine times. The chain links TRBV10-3 to TRBJ2-4, with D unresolved. CDR1 is ENHRY and CDR2 is SYGVKD in the germline V gene. V was trimmed by 0 bases and J by 0 bases, leaving 6 bases between them. This CDR3 region has 15 residues. CDR3 region: CAISESVLAKNIQYF. The CDR3 nucleotides read TGTGCCATCAGTGAGTCAGTGCTAGCCAAAAACATTCAGTACTTC.

In this sample, this clonotype turned up many times. V usage is TRBV4-1 and J usage is TRBJ1-6; D unresolved. The germline V and J ends were trimmed by 3 bases and 7 bases, with 19 bases remaining between them. Per germline, CDR1 MGHRA and CDR2 YSYEKL. The CDR3 is 17 amino acids. The CDR3, as DNA: TGCGCCAGCAGCCACCCCCTTTTCGGCGCAAGAAATTCACCCCTCCACTTT. It is translated as CASSHPLFGARNSPLHF.

This clonotype was seen at least ten times. The rearrangement uses TRBV5-1 and TRBJ2-7; possible D gene TRBD1, 6 bases. Germline-derived CDR1 and CDR2 are SGHRS and YFSETQ. The CDR3 sequence is 14 residues long. V lost 0 bases and J lost 1, with 8 bases in between. Here the CDR3 reads CASSLGGPSYEQYF. The CDR3 nucleotides read TGCGCCAGCAGCTTGGGGGGGCCGTCCTACGAGCAGTACTTC. Variable domain in full (rest from reference TRBV5-1 and TRBJ2-7): KAGVTQTPRYLIKTRGQQVTLSCSPISGHRSVSWYQQTPGQGLQFLFEYFSETQRNKGNFPGRFSGRQFSNSRSEMNVSTLELGDSALYLCASSLGGPSYEQYFGPGTRLTVT.

Ten or more counts support this clonotype. The J gene is TRBJ2-6, the V gene TRBV7-3, with TRBD2 as a possible D gene (5 bases). The germline V gene encodes CDR1 SGHTA and CDR2 FQGTGA. V lost 1 base, J lost 0 bases, and 10 bases lay in between. This CDR3 is built from 17 residues. The CDR3 sequence is CASSLSGLISGANVLTF. In nucleotides, the CDR3 is TGTGCCAGCAGCTTAAGTGGACTGATCTCTGGGGCCAACGTCCTGACTTTC.

This clonotype was found many times. The J gene is TRBJ2-1, the V gene TRBV6-1; D possibly matches TRBD1 or TRBD2 (6 bases each). This CDR3 is built from 17 residues. In germline, CDR1 is MNHNS, CDR2 SASEGT. V lost 0 bases and J lost 7, with 19 bases in between. The CDR3 spells CASSEALGGAGWNEQFF. CDR3 nucleotide sequence: TGTGCCAGCAGTGAAGCGCTGGGGGGCGCAGGGTGGAATGAGCAGTTCTTC.

This clonotype was counted many times. This chain connects TRBV12-3 or TRBV12-4 to TRBJ2-2, with 8 bases fitting TRBD1. The V segment lost 6 bases and the J segment 3 bases; nucleotides outside the gene matches: 9. The CDR3 is 16 residues long. This chain's CDR3 is CASSRGQGADTGELFF. In DNA, the CDR3 is TGTGCCAGCAGCCGGGGGCAGGGGGCAGACACCGGGGAGCTGTTTTTT.

This clonotype showed up many times. V and J are TRBV11-2 and TRBJ2-4, with TRBD2 identical over 7 bases. Germline V lookup: CDR1 SGHAT, CDR2 FQNNGV. This CDR3 has 17 residues. Germline trimming cut 5 bases from V and 0 bases from J; bases unmatched to any gene: 10. CDR3 residues: CASSNLRGVLAKNIQYF. For the CDR3, the DNA is TGTGCCAGCAGCAACCTACGGGGGGTCCTAGCCAAAAACATTCAGTACTTC.